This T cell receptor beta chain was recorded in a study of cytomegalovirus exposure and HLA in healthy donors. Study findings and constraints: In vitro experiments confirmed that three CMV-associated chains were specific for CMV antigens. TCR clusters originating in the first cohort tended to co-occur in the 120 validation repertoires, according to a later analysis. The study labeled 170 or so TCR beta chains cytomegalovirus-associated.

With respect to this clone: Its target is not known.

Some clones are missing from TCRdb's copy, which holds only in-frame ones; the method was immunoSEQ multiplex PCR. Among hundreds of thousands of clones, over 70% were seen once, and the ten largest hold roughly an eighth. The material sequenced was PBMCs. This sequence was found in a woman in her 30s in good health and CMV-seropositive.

In DNA form, the CDR3 reads TGTGCCAGTAGTACTTTTAGCAGGGGGAATGAAAAACTGTTTTTT. It codes for CASSTFSRGNEKLFF. The chain couples TRBV19 to TRBJ1-4; 7 nucleotides agree with TRBD1. CDR3 length: 15 residues. Looked up from germline, CDR1 is LNHDA and CDR2 is SQIVND (reference sequence). Trimming at V came to 4 bases and at J to 5 bases, leaving 7 bases not matched to a gene.